The clone carrying this TCR beta chain was found once. Its cognate antigen is unknown. The entry originates in a study of cytomegalovirus exposure and HLA in healthy donors. Study-wide results and limits: Segments of the TCR beta V type were, in most cases, productive about 87% or about 30% of the time in an earlier analysis. It was only CMV serostatus that was available as immune exposure information.

The PCR employed 60 Vbeta primers together with 13 Jbeta primers. Libraries were prepared by immunoSEQ multiplex PCR; TCRdb keeps only in-frame clonotypes and omits some of them. The sample contains roughly 63,000 clones, around 75% of which appear only once. This TCR was recovered from a woman in her thirties or forties in good health and CMV-seropositive. The source material was PBMCs.

The CDR3 bases are TGTGCCAGCAGTCTACATTACGACAGGGCTTTCTTT. This codes for CASSLHYDRAFF. The chain joins TRBV2 to TRBJ1-1; possibly TRBD1 for D (6 bases). V was pared by 5 bases and J by 11 bases, with 15 bases between. The CDR3 spans 12 residues. Germline V gene data show CDR1 as SNHLY and CDR2 as FYNNEI.